The sample holds a few counts of the clone carrying this TCR beta chain. The antigen remains undetermined. Every TCR cDNA molecule bore a unique molecular identifier. One entry per CDR3 protein results from TCRdb running MiXCR on the 5' RACE reads. The sample records just over 25,000 distinct CDR3 sequences, around 13% being singletons. After removal of 5 bases from V and 0 bases from J, the junction contained 9 bases not matched to a gene. This CDR3 comprises 16 residues. CDR1 is DFQATT, CDR2 SNEGSKA, per germline (reference sequence). This specimen comes from a study of spatial heterogeneity in lung cancer. Study context: Alpha-chain sequences were consistently detected less often than beta-chain sequences. The study's findings and limits: TCRs found ubiquitously expanded in tumor appeared in blood more at resection than at follow-up.

Time point in this sample: sample taken at primary tumor resection. Unsorted whole RNA from tumor, nontumor lung or frozen PBMC underwent sequencing. The sequencing used PBMCs, collected at surgery. This chain uses TRBV20-1 with TRBJ2-7, with TRBD1 matching over 11 bases. The receptor's source is a female donor with early-stage non-small cell lung cancer. The CDR3 reads CSAPQAGTGGSYEQYF. CDR3 coding DNA: TGCAGTGCTCCCCAAGCCGGGACAGGGGGCTCCTACGAGCAGTACTTC.